This TCR beta chain is drawn from a study of shared clonotypes between healthy human individuals. Clones were sequenced by immunoSEQ multiplex PCR, and TCRdb holds only the in-frame ones, with some missing. The sample yields roughly 2.2 million clones, roughly 92% seen once. The CDR3 is 13 residues long. Losses at the gene ends were 7 bases for V and 2 bases for J; bases not matched to a gene: 5. The germline gives CDR1 MDHEN, CDR2 SYDVKM. The sequenced sample was naive CD4+ T cells from PBMCs. Stated subset: CD45RA+ positively selected. This TCR derives from a man aged 18 to 35 in good health. Some clones in this sample may be carry-over from other donors' samples. V usage is TRBV28 and J usage is TRBJ2-7; TRBD2 agrees at 7 bases. The CDR3: CASKGTNTYEQYF. The CDR3 DNA reads as TGTGCCAGCAAAGGGACTAACACCTACGAGCAGTACTTC.